This record covers a single T cell receptor (beta chain). At the DNA level, this CDR3 is encoded by other sequences in the same sample as well. V was shortened by 2 bases and J by 3 bases, with 12 bases between the two germline ends. The germline V gene has CDR1 SGHKS and CDR2 YYEKEE (reference sequence). This CDR3 spans 15 amino acids. This specimen belongs to a study of shared clonotypes between healthy human individuals. Assay used: immunoSEQ multiplex PCR; TCRdb lists only in-frame clones, some missing. The sample comprises approximately 2.3 million clones, about 92% of which are singletons, and about 0.37% rests with the top ten.

This clonotype originated in a man between 18 and 29 years old in good health. Some clones in this sample may be carry-over from other donors' samples. V is TRBV5-5 and J is TRBJ2-1, with D perhaps matching TRBD1 or TRBD2 (5 bases each). Sequenced input: naive CD4+ T cells from PBMCs. Sample subset: CD45RA+ positively selected. The CDR3 here is CASSLTGTGYNEQFF. The CDR3 DNA sequence: TGTGCCAGCAGCTTAACCGGGACGGGCTACAATGAGCAGTTCTTC.